This entry lists 9 T cell receptor beta chains sequenced from one sample in a study of T cells after yellow fever vaccination. Each CDR3 protein gets one entry after TCRdb re-called the 5' RACE reads with MiXCR. In the table there are around 110,000 distinct CDR3 sequences, 8.4% of which are singletons. The sequencing here drew on CD8+ T cells sorted from PBMCs, taken 45 days after the yellow fever booster vaccination. The receptors originated from a man aged 25-40 years who received the YFV17D yellow fever vaccine.

This clonotype was seen repeatedly, ten times or more. CDR3 nucleotides: TGTGCCACCCAGGCCCCGGGGTGGCGGTCCTACAATGAGCAGTTCTTC. Protein: CATQAPGWRSYNEQFF. The chain has TRBV6-1 and TRBJ2-1; maybe TRBD2 (5 bases). CDR1 MNHNS and CDR2 SASEGT come from the germline V gene. With 10 bases removed from V and 1 base from J, the gap between germline ends came to 20 bases. This CDR3 has 16 residues.

V usage is TRBV6-2 or TRBV6-3 and J usage is TRBJ2-1; 9 nucleotides line up with TRBD2. After removal of 4 bases from V and 10 bases from J, the junction contained 5 bases not matched to a gene. Germline-derived CDR1 and CDR2 are MNHEY and SVGEGT. The CDR3 loop spans 13 amino acids. The CDR3 DNA reads as TGTGCCAGCAGTTTAGCGGGAGCCCTGGAGCAGTTCTTC. This encodes CASSLAGALEQFF.

The table lists this clonotype with many counts. V is TRBV5-5 and J is TRBJ1-2; D is ambiguous. The germline V and J ends were trimmed by 0 bases and 3 bases, with 15 bases remaining between them. The germline V gene encodes CDR1 SGHKS and CDR2 YYEKEE (reference sequence). This CDR3 contains 16 residues. In nucleotides, the CDR3 is TGTGCCAGCAGCTTGGATTCTTCGGTCAGCTACTATGGCTACACCTTC. This encodes CASSLDSSVSYYGYTF. Based on the CDR3 plus reference TRBV5-5 and TRBJ1-2, the full variable domain is DAGVTQSPTHLIKTRGQQVTLRCSPISGHKSVSWYQQVLGQGPQFIFQYYEKEERGRGNFPDRFSARQFPNYSSELNVNALLLGDSALYLCASSLDSSVSYYGYTFGSGTRLTVV.

This clonotype was observed at least ten times. In nucleotides, the CDR3 is TGTGCCAGCACCCAGGCAGGGTTCAATAACTATGGCTACACCTTC. This translates into CASTQAGFNNYGYTF. The chain is built from TRBV12-3 or TRBV12-4 and TRBJ1-2, with a possible D match to TRBD1 (5 bases). This CDR3 comprises 15 residues. V was cut by 7 bases and J by 1 base, with 16 bases left in between.

This clonotype was observed at least ten times. This chain links TRBV15 with TRBJ2-7; possibly TRBD2 for D (5 bases). The CDR3 covers 15 residues. Trimming removed 0 bases at V and 4 bases at J, with 13 bases between. The germline CDR1 and CDR2 sequences are LNHNV and YYDKDF (reference sequence). CDR3 coding DNA: TGTGCCACCAGCAGAGATCTTCTTAGCGTTTACGAGCAGTACTTC. Translating it yields CATSRDLLSVYEQYF.

The chain links TRBV27 to TRBJ2-7; 10 nucleotides agree with TRBD2. The CDR3 is 16 amino acids. Germline CDR1 is MNHEY and CDR2 is SMNVEV (reference sequence). The trim removed 3 bases at V and 0 bases at J, leaving 5 bases unmatched. CDR3 sequence: CASSFLAGAPSYEQYF. CDR3 nucleotides: TGTGCCAGCAGTTTCCTAGCGGGAGCACCCTCCTACGAGCAGTACTTC.

The chain joins TRBV27 to TRBJ2-1; 14 bases are shared with TRBD2. Unmatched junction bases numbered 6, after V lost 6 bases and J lost 8 bases. CDR1 is MNHEY, CDR2 SMNVEV, per germline (reference sequence). This CDR3 spans 15 amino acids. CDR3: CASSWTSGRMDEQFF. In nucleotides, the CDR3 is TGTGCCAGCAGCTGGACTAGCGGGAGGATGGATGAGCAGTTCTTC.

This clonotype was seen more than once but under ten times. The rearrangement links TRBV9 to TRBJ2-1; possibly TRBD2 for D (5 bases). The germline V gene encodes CDR1 SGDLS and CDR2 YYNGEE. This CDR3 contains 12 residues. Trimming stripped 3 bases from V and 5 bases from J, with 6 bases between. DNA for the CDR3: TGTGCCAGCAGCGCCGGGGACAATGAGCAGTTCTTC. This encodes CASSAGDNEQFF.

This clonotype came up many times. V and J are TRBV29-1 and TRBJ2-4; TRBD2 might be the D (6 bases). CDR3 length: 14 amino acids. With 4 bases removed from V and 3 bases from J, the gap between germline ends came to 13 bases. CDR1 and CDR2 from the germline V gene are SQVTM and ANQGSEA. Here the CDR3 DNA reads TGCAGCGTTGCTCCCAGGGAGGACAAAAACATTCAGTACTTC. Protein: CSVAPREDKNIQYF.